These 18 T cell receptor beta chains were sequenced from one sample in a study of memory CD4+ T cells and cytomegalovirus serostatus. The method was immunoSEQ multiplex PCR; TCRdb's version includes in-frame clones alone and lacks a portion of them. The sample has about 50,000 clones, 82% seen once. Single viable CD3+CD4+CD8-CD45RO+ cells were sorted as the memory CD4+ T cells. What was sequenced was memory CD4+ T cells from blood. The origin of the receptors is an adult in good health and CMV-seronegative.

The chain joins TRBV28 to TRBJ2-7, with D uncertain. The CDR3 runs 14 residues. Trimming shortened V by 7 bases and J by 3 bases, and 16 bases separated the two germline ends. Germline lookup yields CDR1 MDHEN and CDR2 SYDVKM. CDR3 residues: CASNKSGGYYEQYF. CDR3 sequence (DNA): TGTGCCAGCAACAAAAGTGGCGGATACTACGAGCAGTACTTC. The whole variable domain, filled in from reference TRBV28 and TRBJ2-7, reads DVKVTQSSRYLVKRTGEKVFLECVQDMDHENMFWYRQDPGLGLRLIYFSYDVKMKEKGDIPEGYSVSREKKERFSLILESASTNQTSMYLCASNKSGGYYEQYFGPGTRLTVT.

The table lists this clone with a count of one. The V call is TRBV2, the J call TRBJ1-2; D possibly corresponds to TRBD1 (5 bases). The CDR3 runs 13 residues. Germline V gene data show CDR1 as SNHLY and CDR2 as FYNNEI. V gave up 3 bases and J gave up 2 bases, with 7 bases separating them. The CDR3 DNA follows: TGTGCCAGCAGTGAGAAGGGGAACTATGGCTACACCTTC. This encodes CASSEKGNYGYTF.

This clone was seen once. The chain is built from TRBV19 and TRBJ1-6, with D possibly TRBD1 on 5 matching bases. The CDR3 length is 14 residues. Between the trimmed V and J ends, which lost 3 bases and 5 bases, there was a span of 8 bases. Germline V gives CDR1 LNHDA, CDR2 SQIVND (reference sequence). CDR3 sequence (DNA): TGTGCCAGTAGTATCGACAGCAATAATTCACCCCTCCACTTT. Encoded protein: CASSIDSNNSPLHF.

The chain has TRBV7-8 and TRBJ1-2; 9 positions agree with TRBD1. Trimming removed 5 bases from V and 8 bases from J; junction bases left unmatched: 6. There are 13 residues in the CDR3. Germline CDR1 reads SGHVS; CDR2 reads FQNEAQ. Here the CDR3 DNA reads TGTGCCAGCAGCCAGGACAGGGGACAGGGCTACACCTTC. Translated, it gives CASSQDRGQGYTF.

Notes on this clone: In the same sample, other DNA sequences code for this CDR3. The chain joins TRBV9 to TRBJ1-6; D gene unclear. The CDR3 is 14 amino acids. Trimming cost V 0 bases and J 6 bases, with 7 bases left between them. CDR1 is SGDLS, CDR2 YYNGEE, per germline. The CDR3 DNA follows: TGTGCCAGCAGCGTAGGGCAGGTTAATTCACCCCTCCACTTT. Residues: CASSVGQVNSPLHF.

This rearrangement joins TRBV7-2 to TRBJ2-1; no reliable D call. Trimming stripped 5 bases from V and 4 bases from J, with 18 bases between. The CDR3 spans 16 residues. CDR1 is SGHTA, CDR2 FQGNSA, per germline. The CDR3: CASSDRLTPPYNEQFF. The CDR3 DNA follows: TGTGCCAGCAGCGACCGGCTGACTCCCCCTTACAATGAGCAGTTCTTC.

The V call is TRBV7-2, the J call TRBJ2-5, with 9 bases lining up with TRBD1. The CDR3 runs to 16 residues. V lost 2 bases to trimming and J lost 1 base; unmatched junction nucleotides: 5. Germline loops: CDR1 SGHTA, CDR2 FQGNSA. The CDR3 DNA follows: TGTGCCAGCAGCTTACTGAGGGGACAGGGCCAAGAGACCCAGTACTTC. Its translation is CASSLLRGQGQETQYF.

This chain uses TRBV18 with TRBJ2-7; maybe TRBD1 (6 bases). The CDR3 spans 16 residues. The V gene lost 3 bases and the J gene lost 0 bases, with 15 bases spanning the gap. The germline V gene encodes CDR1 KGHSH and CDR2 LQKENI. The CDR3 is CASSPQGTAYSYEQYF. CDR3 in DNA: TGTGCCAGCTCACCCCAGGGGACCGCCTACTCCTACGAGCAGTACTTC.

The CDR3 DNA reads TGTGCCAGCAGTTTCGGACCGTATGGCTACACCTTC. This sequence encodes CASSFGPYGYTF. The chain uses TRBV28 and TRBJ1-2; no definite D call. Trimming stripped 3 bases from V and 5 bases from J, with 7 bases between. The germline CDR1 and CDR2 sequences are MDHEN and SYDVKM. This CDR3 comprises 12 residues.

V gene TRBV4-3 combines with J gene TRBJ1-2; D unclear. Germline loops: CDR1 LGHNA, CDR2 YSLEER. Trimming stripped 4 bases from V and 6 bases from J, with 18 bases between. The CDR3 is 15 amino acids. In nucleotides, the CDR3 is TGCGCCAGCAGCCGTCTTCGAAGTAGCTTGGATGGCTACACCTTC. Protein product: CASSRLRSSLDGYTF.

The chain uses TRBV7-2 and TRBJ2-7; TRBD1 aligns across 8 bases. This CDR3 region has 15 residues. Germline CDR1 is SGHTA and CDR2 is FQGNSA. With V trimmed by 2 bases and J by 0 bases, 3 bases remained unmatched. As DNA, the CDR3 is TGTGCCAGCAGCTTACGGGACAGGCCCTCCTACGAGCAGTACTTC. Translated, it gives CASSLRDRPSYEQYF. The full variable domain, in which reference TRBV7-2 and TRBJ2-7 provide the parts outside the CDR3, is GAGVSQSPSNKVTEKGKDVELRCDPISGHTALYWYRQSLGQGLEFLIYFQGNSAPDKSGLPSDRFSAERTGGSVSTLTIQRTQQEDSAVYLCASSLRDRPSYEQYFGPGTRLTVT.

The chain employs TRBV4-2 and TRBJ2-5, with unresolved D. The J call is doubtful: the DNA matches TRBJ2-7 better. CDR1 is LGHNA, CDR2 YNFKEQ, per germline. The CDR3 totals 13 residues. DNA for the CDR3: TGTGCCAGCAGCCAAGATTGGCAGAACGAGCAGTACTTC. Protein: CASSQDWQNEQYF.

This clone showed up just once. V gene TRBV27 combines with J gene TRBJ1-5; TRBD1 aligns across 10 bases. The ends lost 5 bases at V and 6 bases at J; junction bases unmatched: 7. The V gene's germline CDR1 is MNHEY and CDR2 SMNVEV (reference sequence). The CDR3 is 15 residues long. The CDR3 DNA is TGTGCCAGCAGTCCCCGGGACAGGGGCGCTCAGCCCCAGCATTTT. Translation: CASSPRDRGAQPQHF.

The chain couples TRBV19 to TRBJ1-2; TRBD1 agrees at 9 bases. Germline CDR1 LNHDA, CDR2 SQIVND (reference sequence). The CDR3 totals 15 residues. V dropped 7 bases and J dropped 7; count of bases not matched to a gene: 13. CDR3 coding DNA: TGTGCCAGTACCCCCGGCCCGGGACAGGGAGTTGGCTACACCTTC. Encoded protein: CASTPGPGQGVGYTF.

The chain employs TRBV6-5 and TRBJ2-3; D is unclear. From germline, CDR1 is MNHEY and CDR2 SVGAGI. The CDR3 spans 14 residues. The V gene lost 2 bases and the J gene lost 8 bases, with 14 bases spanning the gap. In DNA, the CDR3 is TGTGCCAGCAGTTACGTGGGTAGCCCCGGTACGCAGTATTTT. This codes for CASSYVGSPGTQYF.

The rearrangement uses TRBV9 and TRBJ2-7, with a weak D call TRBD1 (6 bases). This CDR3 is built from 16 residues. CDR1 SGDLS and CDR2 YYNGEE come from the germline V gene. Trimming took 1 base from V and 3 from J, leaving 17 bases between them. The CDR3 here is CASSVRLSTGLYEQYF. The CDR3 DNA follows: TGTGCCAGCAGCGTACGTCTCTCCACAGGGCTCTACGAGCAGTACTTC.

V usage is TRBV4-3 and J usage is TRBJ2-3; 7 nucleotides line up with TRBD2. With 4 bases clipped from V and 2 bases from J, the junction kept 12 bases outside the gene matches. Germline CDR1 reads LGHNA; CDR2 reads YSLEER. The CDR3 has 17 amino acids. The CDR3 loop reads CASSLNSGGGYTDTQYF. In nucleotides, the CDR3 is TGCGCCAGCAGCCTAAATAGTGGCGGGGGATACACAGATACGCAGTATTTT.

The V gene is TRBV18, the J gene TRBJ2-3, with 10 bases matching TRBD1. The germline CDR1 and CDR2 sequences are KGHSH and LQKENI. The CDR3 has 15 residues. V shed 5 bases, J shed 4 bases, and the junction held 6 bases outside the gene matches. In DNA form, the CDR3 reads TGTGCCAGCTCAAGACAGGGGGCTGTGGCAGATACGCAGTATTTT. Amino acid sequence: CASSRQGAVADTQYF.